The 10 T cell receptor beta chains given below trace back to one sample, sequenced in a study of T-cell memory formation after mild COVID-19 (dated by TCRdb to the early 2020s). The receptor library was made with 5' RACE. TCRdb names Illumina NovaSeq 6000 as the instrument used. TCRdb redid the processing of the public reads, applying fastp at Q25 and MiXCR, and retained in-frame beta chains. Every distinct CDR3 protein forms one entry, paired with its most common genes and DNA. The sample yields a few hundred thousand distinct CDR3 sequences; over 25% were counted once. The top ten clones comprise about 13% of the sample. The sequencing sample was made of PBMCs or a T cell subset sorted from them (not recorded which). The receptors derive from an adult woman who had mild COVID-19 (a few samples of this study predate the infection). The sample titles of this study are shuffled in the database, so cell type and time point are left out; the donor was told from shared clones.

The rearrangement uses TRBV11-2 and TRBJ1-2; perhaps TRBD1 as D (5 bases). This CDR3 has 14 residues. Deletions cut 1 base from V and 7 bases from J, with 13 bases between. Germline assignment: CDR1 SGHAT and CDR2 FQNNGV. The CDR3 sequence is CASSLVAEGFGYTF. The CDR3 DNA sequence: TGTGCCAGCAGCTTAGTTGCGGAGGGGTTTGGCTACACCTTC.

The sample holds a few counts of this clonotype. V gene TRBV5-1 combines with J gene TRBJ1-2, with no clear D. The CDR3 consists of 14 residues. The V end lost 0 bases, the J end lost 8 bases, and 14 bases lay between the germline ends. Germline values: CDR1 SGHRS, CDR2 YFSETQ. The CDR3 DNA follows: TGCGCCAGCAGCTTGGAGGCCACGGCGGGGGGCTACACCTTC. This gives the protein CASSLEATAGGYTF.

In this sample, this clonotype turned up a few times. The chain uses TRBV9 and TRBJ2-3; no definite D call. V shed 0 bases and J shed 0 bases, with 8 bases lying between them. Germline CDR1 reads SGDLS; CDR2 reads YYNGEE. This CDR3 has 15 amino acids. CDR3 DNA sequence: TGTGCCAGCAGCGTAGTTGAATATAGCACAGATACGCAGTATTTT. This codes for CASSVVEYSTDTQYF.

The CDR3 bases are TGTGCCAGCATGAGGGAGGGAGGGGACACTGAAGCTTTCTTT. Translated, it gives CASMREGGDTEAFF. This chain links TRBV9 with TRBJ1-1, with D perhaps matching TRBD1 (5 bases). Germline assignment: CDR1 SGDLS and CDR2 YYNGEE. Between the trimmed V and J ends, which lost 6 bases and 3 bases, there was a span of 15 bases. This CDR3 is built from 14 residues.

The gene calls are TRBV20-1 and TRBJ1-5; 7 bases align to TRBD1. Germline trimming cut 1 base from V and 7 bases from J; bases unmatched to any gene: 7. Germline loops: CDR1 DFQATT, CDR2 SNEGSKA (reference sequence). The CDR3 runs 14 residues. The CDR3 reads CSARGSGGGQPQHF. The CDR3 DNA follows: TGCAGTGCTAGAGGGTCAGGGGGTGGGCAGCCCCAGCATTTT.

This clonotype was recorded once. The chain recombines TRBV14 with TRBJ2-3; D gene ambiguous. This CDR3 has 12 residues. Germline CDR1 SGHDN, CDR2 FVKESK. The V end lost 1 base, the J end lost 11 bases, and 10 bases lay between the germline ends. The CDR3 is CASSQVNTLQYF. In DNA, the CDR3 is TGTGCCAGCAGCCAAGTTAACACCCTGCAGTATTTT.

This clonotype was seen many times. The chain couples TRBV6-1 to TRBJ2-1; the D gene is possibly TRBD1 (5 bases). V lost 7 bases and J lost 5, with 12 bases in between. The CDR3 is made up of 13 amino acids. The germline V gene encodes CDR1 MNHNS and CDR2 SASEGT. CDR3: CASTKGPDNEQFF. For the CDR3, the DNA is TGTGCCAGCACTAAGGGGCCGGACAATGAGCAGTTCTTC.

The chain employs TRBV12-3 or TRBV12-4 and TRBJ2-7, with 9 nucleotides matching TRBD1. Germline trimming cut 5 bases from V and 5 bases from J; bases unmatched to any gene: 7. This CDR3 contains 14 residues. The CDR3 sequence is CASSPRDRAHEQYF. CDR3 nucleotides: TGTGCCAGCAGTCCCCGGGACAGGGCCCACGAGCAGTACTTC.

The J gene is TRBJ2-7, the V gene TRBV2; 7 bases line up with TRBD1. J lost 6 bases, V lost 6 bases, and 8 bases had no gene match. The CDR3 loop spans 13 amino acids. CDR1 and CDR2 (germline): SNHLY, FYNNEI. Here the CDR3 reads CASRVGGTGEQYF. In nucleotides, the CDR3 is TGTGCCAGCAGGGTAGGGGGCACGGGCGAGCAGTACTTC. The whole variable domain, filled in from reference TRBV2 and TRBJ2-7, reads EPEVTQTPSHQVTQMGQEVILRCVPISNHLYFYWYRQILGQKVEFLVSFYNNEISEKSEIFDDQFSVERPDGSNFTLKIRSTKLEDSAMYFCASRVGGTGEQYFGPGTRLTVT.

The chain employs TRBV7-9 and TRBJ2-1, with D perhaps given as TRBD1 or TRBD2 (5 bases each). The CDR3 sequence is 17 residues long. The germline CDR1 and CDR2 sequences are SEHNR and FQNEAQ (reference sequence). V lost 4 bases and J lost 5, with 21 bases in between. CDR3 DNA sequence: TGTGCCAGCAGCTCGACGCGTGGGGGACCTGCAAACAATGAGCAGTTCTTC. Translating gives CASSSTRGGPANNEQFF.